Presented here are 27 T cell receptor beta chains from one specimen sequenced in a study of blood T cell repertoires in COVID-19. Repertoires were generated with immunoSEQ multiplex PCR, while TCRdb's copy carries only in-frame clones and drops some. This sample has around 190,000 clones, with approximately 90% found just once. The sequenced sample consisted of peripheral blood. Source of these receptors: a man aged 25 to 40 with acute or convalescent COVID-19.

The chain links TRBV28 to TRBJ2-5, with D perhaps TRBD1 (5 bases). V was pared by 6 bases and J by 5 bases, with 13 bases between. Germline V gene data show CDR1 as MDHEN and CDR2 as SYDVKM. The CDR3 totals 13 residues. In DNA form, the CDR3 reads TGTGCCAGCAGCTCGACAGCTTGGGAGACCCAGTACTTC. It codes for CASSSTAWETQYF.

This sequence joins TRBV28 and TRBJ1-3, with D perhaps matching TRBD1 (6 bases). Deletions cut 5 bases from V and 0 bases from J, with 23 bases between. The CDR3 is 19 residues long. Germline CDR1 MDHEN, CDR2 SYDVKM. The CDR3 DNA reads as TGTGCCAGCAGTCTTGGGGTATTTGGGGACACGAGCTCTGGAAACACCATATATTTT. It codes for CASSLGVFGDTSSGNTIYF.

CDR3 sequence: CASSLAWRNTEAFF. The CDR3 DNA follows: TGCGCCAGCAGCTTGGCATGGAGGAACACTGAAGCTTTCTTT. The V call is TRBV5-1, the J call TRBJ1-1; D gene ambiguous. The germline V gene encodes CDR1 SGHRS and CDR2 YFSETQ. This CDR3 has 14 residues. Trimming shortened V by 0 bases and J by 1 base, and 7 bases separated the two germline ends.

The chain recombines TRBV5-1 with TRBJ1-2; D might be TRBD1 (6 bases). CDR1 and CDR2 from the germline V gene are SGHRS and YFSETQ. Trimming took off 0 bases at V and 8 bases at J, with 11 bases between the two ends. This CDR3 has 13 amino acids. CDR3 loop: CASSLGRGEGYTF. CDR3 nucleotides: TGCGCCAGCAGCTTGGGCAGGGGCGAAGGCTACACCTTC. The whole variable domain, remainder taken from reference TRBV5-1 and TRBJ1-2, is KAGVTQTPRYLIKTRGQQVTLSCSPISGHRSVSWYQQTPGQGLQFLFEYFSETQRNKGNFPGRFSGRQFSNSRSEMNVSTLELGDSALYLCASSLGRGEGYTFGSGTRLTVV.

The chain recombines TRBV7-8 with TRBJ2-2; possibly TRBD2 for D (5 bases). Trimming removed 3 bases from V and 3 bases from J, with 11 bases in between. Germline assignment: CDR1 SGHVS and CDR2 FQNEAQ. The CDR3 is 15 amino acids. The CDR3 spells CASSLRERDTGELFF. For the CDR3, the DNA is TGTGCCAGCAGCTTGAGGGAACGGGACACCGGGGAGCTGTTTTTT.

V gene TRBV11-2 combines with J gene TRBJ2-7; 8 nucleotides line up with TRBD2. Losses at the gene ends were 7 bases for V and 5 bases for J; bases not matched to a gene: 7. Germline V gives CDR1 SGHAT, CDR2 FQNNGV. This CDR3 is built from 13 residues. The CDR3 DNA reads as TGTGCCAGCAAACGCGGGGGGCTAAACGAGCAGTACTTC. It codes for CASKRGGLNEQYF.

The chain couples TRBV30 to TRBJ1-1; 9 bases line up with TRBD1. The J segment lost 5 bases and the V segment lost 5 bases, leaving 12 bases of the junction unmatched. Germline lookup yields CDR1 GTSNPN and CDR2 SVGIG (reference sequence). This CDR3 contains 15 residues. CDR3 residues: CAWCFSGTGKTEAFF. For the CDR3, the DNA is TGTGCCTGGTGTTTTTCGGGGACAGGGAAAACTGAAGCTTTCTTT.

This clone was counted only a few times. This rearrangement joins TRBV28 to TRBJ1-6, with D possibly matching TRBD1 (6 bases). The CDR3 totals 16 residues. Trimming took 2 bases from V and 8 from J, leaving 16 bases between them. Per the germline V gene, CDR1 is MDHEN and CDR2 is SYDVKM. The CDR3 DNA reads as TGTGCCAGCAGTTTAGGAAGGCAGGGGTGGTATTCACCCCTCCACTTT. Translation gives CASSLGRQGWYSPLHF.

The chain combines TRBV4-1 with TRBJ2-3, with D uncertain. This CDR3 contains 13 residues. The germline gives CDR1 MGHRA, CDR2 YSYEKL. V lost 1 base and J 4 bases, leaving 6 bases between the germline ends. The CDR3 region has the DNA TGCGCCAGCAGCCAAGTTGCAGCAGATACGCAGTATTTT. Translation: CASSQVAADTQYF.

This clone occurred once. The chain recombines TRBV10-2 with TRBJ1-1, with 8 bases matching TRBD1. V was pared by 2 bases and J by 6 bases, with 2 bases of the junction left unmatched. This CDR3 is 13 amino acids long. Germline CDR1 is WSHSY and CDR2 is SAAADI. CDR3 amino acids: CASSEQGAPEAFF. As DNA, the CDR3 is TGCGCCAGCAGTGAGCAGGGGGCACCTGAAGCTTTCTTT.

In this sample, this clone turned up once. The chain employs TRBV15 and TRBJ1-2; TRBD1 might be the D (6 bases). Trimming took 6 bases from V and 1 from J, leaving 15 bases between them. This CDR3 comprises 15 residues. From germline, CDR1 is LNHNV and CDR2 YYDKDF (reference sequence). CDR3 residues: CATSTGTRSNYGYTF. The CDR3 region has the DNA TGTGCCACCAGTACCGGGACAAGGAGTAACTATGGCTACACCTTC.

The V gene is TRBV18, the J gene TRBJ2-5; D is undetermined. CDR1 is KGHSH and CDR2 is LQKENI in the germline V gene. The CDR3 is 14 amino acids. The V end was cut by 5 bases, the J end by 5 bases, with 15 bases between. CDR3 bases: TGTGCCAGCTCAGCCCCTCGAGTCCGGGAGACCCAGTACTTC. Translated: CASSAPRVRETQYF.

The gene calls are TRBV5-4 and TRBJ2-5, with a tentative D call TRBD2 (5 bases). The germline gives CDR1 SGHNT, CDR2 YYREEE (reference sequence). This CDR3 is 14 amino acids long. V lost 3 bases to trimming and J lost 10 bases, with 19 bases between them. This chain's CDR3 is CASSSTARSGGQYF. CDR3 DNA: TGTGCCAGCAGCTCAACAGCGAGATCCGGAGGCCAGTACTTC.

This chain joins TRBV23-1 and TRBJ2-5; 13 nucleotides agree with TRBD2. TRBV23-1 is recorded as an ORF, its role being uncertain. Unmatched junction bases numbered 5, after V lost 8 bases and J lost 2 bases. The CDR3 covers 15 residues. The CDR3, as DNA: TGCGCCAGCCATACTAGCGGGGGGGCACAAGAGACCCAGTACTTC. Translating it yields CASHTSGGAQETQYF.

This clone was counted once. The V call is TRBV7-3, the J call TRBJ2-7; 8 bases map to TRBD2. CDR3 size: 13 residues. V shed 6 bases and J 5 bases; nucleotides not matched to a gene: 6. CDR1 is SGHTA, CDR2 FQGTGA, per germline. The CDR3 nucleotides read TGTGCCAGCAGTTTAGCGGGGTCGCACGAGCAGTACTTC. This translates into CASSLAGSHEQYF.

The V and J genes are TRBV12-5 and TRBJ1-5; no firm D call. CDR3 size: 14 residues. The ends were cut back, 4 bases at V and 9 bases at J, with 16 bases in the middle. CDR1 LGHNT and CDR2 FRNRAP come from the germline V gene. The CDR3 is CASGSGQRVRPQHF. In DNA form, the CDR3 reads TGTGCTAGTGGTTCCGGCCAGCGGGTTAGGCCCCAGCATTTT.

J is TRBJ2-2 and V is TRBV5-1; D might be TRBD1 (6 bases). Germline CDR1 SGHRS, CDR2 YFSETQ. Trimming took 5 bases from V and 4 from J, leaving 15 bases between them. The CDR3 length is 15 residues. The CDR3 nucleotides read TGCGCCAGCAGACCCGGGGACATGGCCACCGGGGAGCTGTTTTTT. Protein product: CASRPGDMATGELFF.

The CDR3 DNA reads as TGTGCCAGCAGCTTACACGGAGTCTATGGCTACACCTTC. Its protein product is CASSLHGVYGYTF. The chain has TRBV5-4 and TRBJ1-2; no firm D call. Germline CDR1 and CDR2: SGHNT and YYREEE (reference sequence). The CDR3 runs to 13 residues. V dropped 2 bases and J dropped 4 bases, with 9 bases sitting between them.

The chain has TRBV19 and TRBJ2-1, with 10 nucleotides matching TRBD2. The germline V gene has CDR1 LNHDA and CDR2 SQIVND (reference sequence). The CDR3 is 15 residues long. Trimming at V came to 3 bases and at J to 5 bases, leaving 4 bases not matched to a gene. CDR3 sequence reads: CASSIRTSGNNEQFF. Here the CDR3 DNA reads TGTGCCAGTAGTATCAGGACTAGCGGCAACAATGAGCAGTTCTTC.

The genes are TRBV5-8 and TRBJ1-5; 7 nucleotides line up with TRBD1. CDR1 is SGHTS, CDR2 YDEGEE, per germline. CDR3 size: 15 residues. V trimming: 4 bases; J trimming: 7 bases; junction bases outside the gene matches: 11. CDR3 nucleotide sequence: TGTGCCAGCAGCGACAAACGACAGGGCGGGCAGCCCCAGCATTTT. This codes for CASSDKRQGGQPQHF.

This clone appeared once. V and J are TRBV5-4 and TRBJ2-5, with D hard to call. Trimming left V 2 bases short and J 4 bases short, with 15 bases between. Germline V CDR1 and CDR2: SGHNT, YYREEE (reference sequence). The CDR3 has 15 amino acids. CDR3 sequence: CASSLEFALPETQYF. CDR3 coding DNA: TGTGCCAGCAGCTTAGAATTTGCACTACCAGAGACCCAGTACTTC.

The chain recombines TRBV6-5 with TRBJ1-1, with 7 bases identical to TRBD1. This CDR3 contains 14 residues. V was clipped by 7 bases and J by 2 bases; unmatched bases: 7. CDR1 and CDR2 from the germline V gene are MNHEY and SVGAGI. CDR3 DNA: TGTGCCAGCACAGGGCCAGGGGGAAACACTGAAGCTTTCTTT. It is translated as CASTGPGGNTEAFF.

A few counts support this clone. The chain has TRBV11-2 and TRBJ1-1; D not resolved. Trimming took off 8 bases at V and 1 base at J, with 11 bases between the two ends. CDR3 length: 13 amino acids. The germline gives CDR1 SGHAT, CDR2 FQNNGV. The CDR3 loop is CASLLGENTEAFF. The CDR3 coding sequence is TGTGCCAGCTTGCTCGGTGAGAACACTGAAGCTTTCTTT.

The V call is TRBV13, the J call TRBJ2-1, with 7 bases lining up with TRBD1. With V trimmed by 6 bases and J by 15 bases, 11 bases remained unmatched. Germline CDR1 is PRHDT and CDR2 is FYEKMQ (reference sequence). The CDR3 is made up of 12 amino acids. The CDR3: CASSITGTDPFF. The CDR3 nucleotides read TGTGCCAGCAGTATAACGGGGACAGACCCGTTCTTC.

The CDR3 reads CSASTGGANGYTF. In nucleotides, the CDR3 is TGCAGTGCTAGTACGGGGGGCGCGAATGGCTACACCTTC. This chain links TRBV20-1 with TRBJ1-2; D is possibly TRBD1 (6 bases). The CDR3 extends over 13 amino acids. The V end lost 3 bases, the J end lost 6 bases, and 14 bases lay between the germline ends. Germline-derived CDR1 and CDR2 are DFQATT and SNEGSKA (reference sequence).

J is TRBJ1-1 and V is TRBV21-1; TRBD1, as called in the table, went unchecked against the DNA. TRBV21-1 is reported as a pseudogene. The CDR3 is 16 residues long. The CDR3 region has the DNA TGTGCCAGCAGCAACAGACAGGGGGCTGGTTCAACTGAAGCTTTCTTT. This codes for CASSNRQGAGSTEAFF.

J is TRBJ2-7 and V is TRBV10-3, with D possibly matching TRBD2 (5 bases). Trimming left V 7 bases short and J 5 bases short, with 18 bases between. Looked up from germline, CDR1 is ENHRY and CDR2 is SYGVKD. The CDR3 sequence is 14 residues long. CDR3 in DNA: TGTGCCATCATGTCCGGAGGTAGCGTGGACGAGCAGTACTTC. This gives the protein CAIMSGGSVDEQYF.